This T cell receptor beta chain comes out of a study of shared clonotypes between healthy human individuals. About the study: The composition of the donors was a couple of women and a few men aged 18 to 49. Study-wide results and caveats: Rarefaction curves obtained for sorted subsets showed sequencing incomplete despite large depth. In having few donors, the study represented limited genetic and exposure-history diversity.

Worth noting for this clone: No antigen is known for it.

CD45RO-negative CD8 cells positively selected for CCR7 made up the naive population, which excluded terminally differentiated effector memory CD45RA+ cells. The method was immunoSEQ multiplex PCR; TCRdb's version includes in-frame clones alone and lacks a portion of them. The sample carries around 2,000,000 clones, 90% to 95% recorded once. There are 17 residues in the CDR3. Trimming cost V 3 bases and J 7 bases, with 22 bases left between them. Germline V CDR1 and CDR2: SGHDN, FVKESK. The source of this sequence is a man younger than 35 in good health. Some clones in this sample may be carry-over from other donors' samples. J is TRBJ2-1 and V is TRBV14; D might be TRBD2 (6 bases). The sequencing sample was made of naive CD8+ T cells from PBMCs. CDR3 amino acids: CASSQEGAAHLRNEQFF. The CDR3 nucleotides are TGTGCCAGCAGCCAGGAGGGAGCGGCACATCTGAGGAATGAGCAGTTCTTC.